The 29 T cell receptor beta chains below were found in one sample sequenced in a study of regulatory T cells in long-lasting Graves disease. The sample's time point: newly diagnosed GD, antithyroid drugs for less than 3 months. PBMCs were the source of the RNA used for TCR sequencing. Arm-PCR of CDR3 regions with iRepertoire HTBI primers generated TCR beta libraries. MiXCR, applied by TCRdb to the multiplex PCR reads, yields one record per CDR3 protein. The sample has some 490,000 distinct CDR3 sequences, 12% seen once. This same sample was also part of a study on T cells in Graves' hyperthyroidism and ophthalmopathy.

Sequencing was performed on peripheral blood mononuclear cells (PBMCs), taken at new diagnosis, from a patient treated with antithyroid drugs. The receptors shown here come from a woman aged 30 to 39 with Graves disease.

This clonotype was seen at least ten times. This chain joins TRBV6-1 and TRBJ2-3, with 7 bases lining up with TRBD2. The CDR3 extends over 14 amino acids. The trim removed 7 bases at V and 1 base at J, leaving 5 bases unmatched. The germline gives CDR1 MNHNS, CDR2 SASEGT. The CDR3 sequence is CASISSGRTDTQYF. In DNA form, the CDR3 reads TGTGCCAGCATCTCTAGCGGTCGCACAGATACGCAGTATTTT.

This clonotype was counted between two and nine times. J is TRBJ2-1 and V is TRBV3-1; possibly TRBD1 or TRBD2 for D (5 bases each). Germline lookup yields CDR1 LGHDT and CDR2 YNNKEL (reference sequence). CDR3 length equals 11 residues. V gave up 4 bases and J gave up 10 bases, with 8 bases separating them. CDR3 region: CASSRRDEQFF. The CDR3 nucleotides read TGTGCCAGCAGCCGCCGGGACGAGCAGTTCTTC.

This clonotype was recorded at least ten times. The chain employs TRBV5-1 and TRBJ2-5; TRBD1 agrees at 12 bases. The J segment lost 3 bases and the V segment lost 4 bases, leaving 7 bases of the junction unmatched. CDR3 length: 16 amino acids. Germline values: CDR1 SGHRS, CDR2 YFSETQ. The CDR3 sequence is CASSPVGTGGEETQYF. The CDR3 region has the DNA TGCGCCAGCAGCCCTGTCGGGACAGGGGGCGAAGAGACCCAGTACTTC. Full variable domain (rest looked up from reference TRBV5-1 and TRBJ2-5): KAGVTQTPRYLIKTRGQQVTLSCSPISGHRSVSWYQQTPGQGLQFLFEYFSETQRNKGNFPGRFSGRQFSNSRSEMNVSTLELGDSALYLCASSPVGTGGEETQYFGPGTRLLVL.

This clonotype was counted only a few times. This chain uses TRBV3-1 with TRBJ2-7, with TRBD1 matching over 7 bases. Per germline, CDR1 LGHDT and CDR2 YNNKEL (reference sequence). Trimming removed 1 base from V and 13 bases from J; junction bases left unmatched: 10. The CDR3 length is 13 residues. The CDR3 protein is CASSQAPRQGTYF. The DNA for the CDR3 is TGTGCCAGCAGCCAAGCCCCACGACAGGGAACTTACTTC.

This clonotype came up many times. The chain links TRBV2 to TRBJ1-6; D is ambiguous. V shed 6 bases and J shed 11 bases, with 14 bases lying between them. The CDR3 is 13 amino acids. The V gene's germline CDR1 is SNHLY and CDR2 FYNNEI. CDR3 in DNA: TGTGCCAGCAGCGGACGGACTGGGGCACCCCTCCACTTT. This translates into CASSGRTGAPLHF.

This clonotype was observed at least ten times. The J gene is TRBJ2-3, the V gene TRBV6-2 or TRBV6-3, with D hard to call. The germline V gene has CDR1 MNHEY and CDR2 SVGEGT. The CDR3 covers 13 residues. Trimming shortened V by 2 bases and J by 1 base, and 4 bases separated the two germline ends. The CDR3 DNA reads TGTGCCAGCAGTTACGGGGGCACAGATACGCAGTATTTT. Translation: CASSYGGTDTQYF.

The table lists this clonotype with a count of one. The chain has TRBV27 and TRBJ2-3; 10 bases are shared with TRBD1. CDR1 and CDR2 (germline): MNHEY, SMNVEV (reference sequence). The CDR3 length is 17 residues. Trimming cost V 5 bases and J 6 bases; bases outside gene matches: 14. The CDR3 coding sequence is TGTGCCAGCAGTCTCACCCGGGACAGGGGAGTATTGGATACGCAGTATTTT. The encoded protein is CASSLTRDRGVLDTQYF.

This clonotype was detected many times. The chain joins TRBV6-9 to TRBJ1-4, with D unresolved. CDR1 is MNHGY and CDR2 is SVAAGI in the germline V gene. Trimming took off 1 base at V and 8 bases at J, with 11 bases between the two ends. This CDR3 is built from 14 residues. The CDR3 coding sequence is TGTGCCAGCAGTTATTTAGAAGGAGGGGAAAAACTGTTTTTT. This sequence encodes CASSYLEGGEKLFF.

This clonotype occurred a few times. The chain joins TRBV7-9 to TRBJ2-3, with D possibly called TRBD1 or TRBD2 (5 bases each). The ends were cut back, 5 bases at V and 5 bases at J, with 17 bases in the middle. Looked up from germline, CDR1 is SEHNR and CDR2 is FQNEAQ (reference sequence). This CDR3 has 15 amino acids. The CDR3 reads CASSRIRDVKDTQYF. Written as DNA, the CDR3 is TGTGCCAGCAGCCGGATCCGGGACGTTAAAGATACGCAGTATTTT.

This clonotype came up a few times. The chain couples TRBV7-6 to TRBJ2-5; 8 bases align to TRBD2. Losses at the gene ends were 6 bases for V and 7 bases for J; bases not matched to a gene: 16. The CDR3 length is 16 residues. Germline values: CDR1 SGHVS, CDR2 FNYEAQ. The CDR3 spells CASSDPVRGEGGTQYF. The DNA for the CDR3 is TGTGCCAGCAGTGACCCGGTGCGGGGGGAAGGAGGGACCCAGTACTTC. Full variable domain (rest looked up from reference TRBV7-6 and TRBJ2-5): GAGVSQSPRYKVTKRGQDVALRCDPISGHVSLYWYRQALGQGPEFLTYFNYEAQQDKSGLPNDRFSAERPEGSISTLTIQRTEQRDSAMYRCASSDPVRGEGGTQYFGPGTRLLVL.

This clonotype was detected ten times or more. The chain is built from TRBV5-4 and TRBJ1-4; D is perhaps TRBD1 (5 bases). V was clipped by 4 bases and J by 1 base, with 11 bases between them. The CDR3 is 15 residues long. Germline CDR1 reads SGHNT; CDR2 reads YYREEE (reference sequence). This CDR3 is CASSEGTETNEKLFF. DNA for the CDR3: TGTGCCAGCAGCGAAGGGACGGAAACTAATGAAAAACTGTTTTTT.

The genes are TRBV7-8 and TRBJ2-5, with 7 positions matching TRBD2. The CDR3 is 14 residues long. V lost 3 bases, J lost 7 bases, and 8 bases stayed unmatched. Looked up from germline, CDR1 is SGHVS and CDR2 is FQNEAQ. The CDR3 bases are TGTGCCAGCAGCTTTTCCGGGACGGGGGGGACCCAGTACTTC. Translating it yields CASSFSGTGGTQYF.

The sample holds a few counts of this clonotype. The rearrangement joins TRBV28 to TRBJ1-5, with TRBD1 matching over 7 bases. The CDR3 runs 19 residues. The ends lost 5 bases at V and 0 bases at J; junction bases unmatched: 16. Germline V lookup: CDR1 MDHEN, CDR2 SYDVKM. The CDR3 region is CASSRHPARTGYSNQPQHF. In nucleotides, the CDR3 is TGTGCCAGCAGTCGCCACCCCGCTAGGACAGGTTATAGCAATCAGCCCCAGCATTTT.

In this sample, this clonotype turned up many times. The V and J genes are TRBV28 and TRBJ1-4, with D perhaps TRBD1 (5 bases). V was trimmed by 7 bases and J by 6 bases, leaving 18 bases between them. CDR3 length: 15 residues. Germline V gene data show CDR1 as MDHEN and CDR2 as SYDVKM. This CDR3 is CASTAGRGFYEKLFF. CDR3 nucleotide sequence: TGTGCCAGCACCGCGGGGCGGGGGTTCTATGAAAAACTGTTTTTT.

This clonotype showed up many times. The chain has TRBV28 and TRBJ2-3; 8 nucleotides agree with TRBD2. Germline CDR1 is MDHEN and CDR2 is SYDVKM. This CDR3 has 16 amino acids. The trim removed 3 bases at V and 0 bases at J, leaving 5 bases unmatched. CDR3 DNA sequence: TGTGCCAGCAGTTTCTATGAGCGGGAGAGCACAGATACGCAGTATTTT. The encoded protein is CASSFYERESTDTQYF. The entire variable domain, with the rest obtained from reference TRBV28 and TRBJ2-3, is as follows: DVKVTQSSRYLVKRTGEKVFLECVQDMDHENMFWYRQDPGLGLRLIYFSYDVKMKEKGDIPEGYSVSREKKERFSLILESASTNQTSMYLCASSFYERESTDTQYFGPGTRLTVL.

The sample holds a few counts of this clonotype. A much larger clone lies a single base off, so this may be a read error. CDR3 DNA sequence: TGTGCCAGCAGCTCCCCGGGACAACTAAGCACAGATACGCGGTATTTT. It yields the protein CASSSPGQLSTDTRYF. V gene TRBV28 combines with J gene TRBJ2-3; maybe TRBD1 (6 bases). This CDR3 spans 16 amino acids. In germline, CDR1 is MDHEN, CDR2 SYDVKM.

This clonotype has a count of ten or more. The rearrangement uses TRBV7-6 and TRBJ1-4, with 8 bases lining up with TRBD1. Trimming cost V 6 bases and J 7 bases; bases outside gene matches: 10. Per germline, CDR1 SGHVS and CDR2 FNYEAQ. The CDR3 has 15 residues. The CDR3 nucleotides read TGTGCCAGCAGTCTAGGACAGGGAGTTGTTGAAAAACTGTTTTTT. Protein sequence: CASSLGQGVVEKLFF.

This clonotype was recorded many times. J is TRBJ1-2 and V is TRBV2; the match to TRBD1 covers 8 bases. The V gene's germline CDR1 is SNHLY and CDR2 FYNNEI. Germline trimming cut 7 bases from V and 6 bases from J; bases unmatched to any gene: 7. There are 13 residues in the CDR3. In DNA, the CDR3 is TGTGCCAGCAATACCCAGGGGGCAGATGGCTACACCTTC. Amino acid sequence: CASNTQGADGYTF.

This clonotype was recorded many times. V usage is TRBV20-1 and J usage is TRBJ2-1; 7 bases agree with TRBD2. This CDR3 comprises 13 residues. V shed 8 bases, J shed 3 bases, and the junction held 7 bases outside the gene matches. The germline CDR1 and CDR2 sequences are DFQATT and SNEGSKA (reference sequence). The CDR3 nucleotides read TGCAGTATCCCAGCGGGATTCTACAATGAGCAGTTCTTC. As protein: CSIPAGFYNEQFF.

This clonotype was counted many times. The rearrangement joins TRBV15 to TRBJ1-2; D remains ambiguous. The CDR3 length is 13 residues. Germline CDR1 reads LNHNV; CDR2 reads YYDKDF (reference sequence). V lost 5 bases and J 4 bases, leaving 11 bases between the germline ends. CDR3 coding DNA: TGTGCCACCAGCCACGGGAGAACCTATGGCTACACCTTC. Translating gives CATSHGRTYGYTF.

In this sample, this clonotype turned up a few times. The chain joins TRBV19 to TRBJ2-6; perhaps TRBD1 as D (5 bases). Germline values: CDR1 LNHDA, CDR2 SQIVND (reference sequence). V was shortened by 1 base and J by 2 bases, with 6 bases between the two germline ends. This CDR3 contains 15 residues. The CDR3 nucleotides read TGTGCCAGTAGTATAGGGGGCGCTGGGGCCAACGTCCTGACTTTC. This gives the protein CASSIGGAGANVLTF.

V gene TRBV6-1 combines with J gene TRBJ1-5; no clear D. Trimming cost V 6 bases and J 0 bases, with 12 bases left between them. Per germline, CDR1 MNHNS and CDR2 SASEGT. The CDR3 has 15 residues. This CDR3 is CASRLGSYSNQPQHF. CDR3 coding DNA: TGTGCCAGCAGGCTCGGGAGTTATAGCAATCAGCCCCAGCATTTT.

The chain uses TRBV7-3 and TRBJ1-1; 10 positions match TRBD1. This CDR3 comprises 18 residues. The J segment lost 7 bases and the V segment lost 1 base, leaving 15 bases of the junction unmatched. Germline V gives CDR1 SGHTA, CDR2 FQGTGA. The CDR3 sequence is CASSLSGTAGQGQSEAFF. The CDR3 DNA reads as TGTGCCAGCAGCTTAAGCGGCACAGCGGGACAGGGGCAAAGTGAAGCTTTCTTT.

This clonotype was recorded many times. V usage is TRBV30 and J usage is TRBJ2-1, with TRBD2 matching over 13 bases. The length of the CDR3 is 16 residues. Germline V CDR1 and CDR2: GTSNPN, SVGIG (reference sequence). With 4 bases clipped from V and 4 bases from J, the junction kept 7 bases outside the gene matches. The CDR3 region is CAWNRLAGGSYNEQFF. The CDR3 coding sequence is TGTGCCTGGAACAGACTAGCGGGAGGCTCTTACAATGAGCAGTTCTTC.

This clonotype was observed many times. This rearrangement joins TRBV28 to TRBJ2-1, with 9 bases aligning to TRBD1. The junction had 10 bases not matched to a gene; V was cut back by 7 bases and J by 6 bases. The germline V gene encodes CDR1 MDHEN and CDR2 SYDVKM. The length of the CDR3 is 15 residues. The CDR3 loop reads CASISQGAIGNEQFF. The CDR3 bases are TGTGCCAGCATCTCACAGGGGGCGATAGGCAATGAGCAGTTCTTC.

This clonotype was observed many times. This chain connects TRBV13 to TRBJ2-1; TRBD2 agrees at 8 bases. V lost 5 bases and J lost 5; bases outside the gene matches: 11. This CDR3 spans 16 amino acids. Germline V CDR1 and CDR2: PRHDT, FYEKMQ (reference sequence). The CDR3 DNA reads as TGTGCCAGCAGCCTCGGACTAGCCCTTCGACACAATGAGCAGTTCTTC. This sequence encodes CASSLGLALRHNEQFF.

There are many counts of this clonotype. The chain couples TRBV11-2 to TRBJ1-4; D call uncertain. Trimming removed 0 bases at V and 3 bases at J, with 17 bases between. This CDR3 comprises 18 residues. In germline, CDR1 is SGHAT, CDR2 FQNNGV. The CDR3: CASSLDPPGRRSNEKLFF. The CDR3 bases are TGTGCCAGCAGCTTAGATCCCCCGGGCCGCCGGTCTAATGAAAAACTGTTTTTT.

This clonotype has a count of ten or more. V usage is TRBV24-1 and J usage is TRBJ2-2, with D tentatively TRBD2 (5 bases). With 3 bases removed from V and 1 base from J, the gap between germline ends came to 17 bases. The CDR3 is made up of 18 amino acids. Germline CDR1 is KGHDR and CDR2 is SFDVKD. The CDR3 DNA reads as TGTGCCACCAGTGATCGGCGGCAAGGAGGATGGAACACCGGGGAGCTGTTTTTT. Translation gives CATSDRRQGGWNTGELFF.

The table lists this clonotype with many counts. This chain links TRBV29-1 with TRBJ1-1; D might be TRBD1 (6 bases). Germline CDR1 and CDR2: SQVTM and ANQGSEA. The CDR3 runs to 16 residues. Between the trimmed V and J ends, which lost 6 bases and 3 bases, there was a span of 23 bases. Written as DNA, the CDR3 is TGCAGCGTACCACAGGGCGGGAGGCCGGTGGACACTGAAGCTTTCTTT. Encoded protein: CSVPQGGRPVDTEAFF.